These 16 T cell receptor beta chains came from one sample sequenced in a study of T cell changes during pregnancy in multiple sclerosis. Profiled with immunoSEQ multiplex PCR; TCRdb holds only in-frame clones, not every one. The sample has 55,000 or so clones, about 87% seen once. The sample was CD4+ T cells from peripheral blood mononuclear cells, taken in the first trimester of pregnancy. The receptors shown here come from a female donor with multiple sclerosis, enrolled in a pregnancy study.

The genes are TRBV28 and TRBJ2-1, with 8 nucleotides matching TRBD1. V lost 10 bases and J lost 9; bases outside the gene matches: 14. The length of the CDR3 is 14 residues. In germline, CDR1 is MDHEN, CDR2 SYDVKM. The CDR3 nucleotides are TGTGCCACCTACGACAGGGGTCTAGGGGGTGAGCAGTTCTTC. Its protein is CATYDRGLGGEQFF.

V is TRBV6-6 and J is TRBJ2-1; D perhaps matches TRBD2 (5 bases). V gave up 3 bases and J gave up 6 bases, with 15 bases separating them. Germline CDR1 reads MNHNY; CDR2 reads SVGAGI (reference sequence). This CDR3 is built from 15 residues. The CDR3 DNA reads TGTGCCAGCAGTTATGCTCGGACGAGCGGCAATGAGCAGTTCTTC. Its translation: CASSYARTSGNEQFF.

This chain uses TRBV5-1 with TRBJ2-5, with TRBD1 as a possible D gene (6 bases). CDR1 and CDR2 (germline): SGHRS, YFSETQ. The CDR3 is 14 amino acids. The V end was cut by 6 bases, the J end by 4 bases, with 16 bases between. CDR3: CASTLSTGGETQYF. CDR3 DNA sequence: TGCGCCAGCACCCTTTCGACAGGTGGAGAGACCCAGTACTTC.

J is TRBJ2-7 and V is TRBV25-1, with 10 bases matching TRBD1. The germline CDR1 and CDR2 sequences are MGHDK and SYGVNS. There are 15 residues in the CDR3. Trimming removed 3 bases from V and 2 bases from J; junction bases left unmatched: 4. CDR3 sequence (DNA): TGTGCCAGCAGTGACTCCGGACAGGGGGCCTACGAGCAGTACTTC. Its protein is CASSDSGQGAYEQYF.

The chain employs TRBV19 and TRBJ2-5, with 9 positions matching TRBD2. V shed 2 bases and J 2 bases; nucleotides not matched to a gene: 6. Germline loops: CDR1 LNHDA, CDR2 SQIVND (reference sequence). The CDR3 is 16 residues long. This CDR3 reads CASSIPRAGGQETQYF. The CDR3 nucleotides are TGTGCCAGTAGTATACCTAGAGCGGGGGGACAAGAGACCCAGTACTTC.

This sequence joins TRBV7-6 and TRBJ2-7; 7 bases are a match to TRBD2. V dropped 4 bases and J dropped 6; count of bases not matched to a gene: 6. This CDR3 is built from 13 residues. CDR1 is SGHVS, CDR2 FNYEAQ, per germline. CDR3 in DNA: TGTGCCAGCAGCTCTTCGGGGGGTTTCGAGCAGTACTTC. It is translated as CASSSSGGFEQYF.

V usage is TRBV7-6 and J usage is TRBJ2-2; 10 nucleotides match TRBD2. The CDR3 contains 14 residues. Per germline, CDR1 SGHVS and CDR2 FNYEAQ. Losses at the gene ends were 5 bases for V and 9 bases for J; bases not matched to a gene: 6. CDR3 DNA sequence: TGTGCCAGCAGCCCGGGACTAGCGCGCCGGGAGCTGTTTTTT. Translating it yields CASSPGLARRELFF.

The rearrangement links TRBV7-2 to TRBJ2-1; TRBD1 aligns across 7 bases. Germline V lookup: CDR1 SGHTA, CDR2 FQGNSA. The length of the CDR3 is 14 residues. With 6 bases clipped from V and 6 bases from J, the junction kept 8 bases outside the gene matches. In DNA form, the CDR3 reads TGTGCCAGCAGGCGACAGGGCCCGAGCAATGAGCAGTTCTTC. It encodes CASRRQGPSNEQFF.

This sequence joins TRBV7-2 and TRBJ2-5; the match to TRBD2 covers 7 bases. Trimming took 5 bases from V and 5 from J; bases not matched to a gene: 14. The germline CDR1 and CDR2 sequences are SGHTA and FQGNSA. The length of the CDR3 is 16 residues. The CDR3 loop is CASSQEGRVIGETQYF. The CDR3 coding sequence is TGTGCCAGCAGCCAAGAGGGGAGGGTGATTGGGGAGACCCAGTACTTC.

Only a few counts were recorded for this clone. Germline and junction disagree at one end, which may indicate a read error. The V call is TRBV5-1, the J call TRBJ1-1; tentative D call: TRBD1 (5 bases). The germline V gene encodes CDR1 SGHRS and CDR2 YFSETQ. This CDR3 has 12 residues. As DNA, the CDR3 is TGCGCCAGCGGGGCCGTGAACTCTGAAGCTTTCTTT. It is translated as CASGAVNSEAFF.

The chain uses TRBV7-9 and TRBJ1-1; D is perhaps TRBD1 (6 bases). CDR3 length: 15 amino acids. The V gene's germline CDR1 is SEHNR and CDR2 FQNEAQ (reference sequence). The V end lost 5 bases, the J end lost 5 bases, and 18 bases lay between the germline ends. CDR3 nucleotides: TGTGCCAGCAGCCTACTTAATTCAAGGGGGACTGAAGCTTTCTTT. Translating gives CASSLLNSRGTEAFF. The entire variable domain, with the rest obtained from reference TRBV7-9 and TRBJ1-1, is as follows: DTGVSQNPRHKITKRGQNVTFRCDPISEHNRLYWYRQTLGQGPEFLTYFQNEAQLEKSRLLSDRFSAERPKGSFSTLEIQRTEQGDSAMYLCASSLLNSRGTEAFFGQGTRLTVV.

This chain links TRBV5-1 with TRBJ2-2; D call uncertain. Trimming took off 0 bases at V and 5 bases at J, with 5 bases between the two ends. This CDR3 comprises 13 residues. CDR1 SGHRS and CDR2 YFSETQ come from the germline V gene. The CDR3 DNA is TGCGCCAGCAGCTTGGCCCGGACCGGGGAGCTGTTTTTT. This sequence encodes CASSLARTGELFF.

The CDR3 DNA follows: TGTGCCACCAGCAGAAGAGCGGGAGTGGCTATATTGGGAGAGACCCAGTACTTC. Amino acids: CATSRRAGVAILGETQYF. The chain links TRBV15 to TRBJ2-5; 8 nucleotides match TRBD2. Per the germline V gene, CDR1 is LNHNV and CDR2 is YYDKDF (reference sequence). The V and J ends lost 2 bases and 4 bases, in that order; junction bases with no gene match: 15. CDR3 length: 18 residues. The full variable domain, rest sourced from reference TRBV15 and TRBJ2-5, is DAMVIQNPRYQVTQFGKPVTLSCSQTLNHNVMYWYQQKSSQAPKLLFHYYDKDFNNEADTPDNFQSRRPNTSFCFLDIRSPGLGDTAMYLCATSRRAGVAILGETQYFGPGTRLLVL.

This chain links TRBV28 with TRBJ2-7; D unresolved. Germline loops: CDR1 MDHEN, CDR2 SYDVKM. With 3 bases removed from V and 4 bases from J, the gap between germline ends came to 4 bases. The CDR3 sequence is 11 residues long. The CDR3 loop reads CASSLEYEQYF. The DNA for the CDR3 is TGTGCCAGCAGTTTGGAGTACGAGCAGTACTTC.

The chain uses TRBV14 and TRBJ2-2; the match to TRBD1 covers 8 bases. Germline lookup yields CDR1 SGHDN and CDR2 FVKESK. V was clipped by 5 bases and J by 5 bases; unmatched bases: 4. This CDR3 spans 14 amino acids. CDR3: CASSINRGTGELFF. Here the CDR3 DNA reads TGTGCCAGCAGCATAAACAGGGGGACCGGGGAGCTGTTTTTT.

This clone is a singleton in its sample. This chain links TRBV30 with TRBJ2-5; 7 bases fit TRBD2. Germline V gives CDR1 GTSNPN, CDR2 SVGIG (reference sequence). The CDR3 runs 16 residues. V shed 0 bases, J shed 0 bases, and the junction held 7 bases outside the gene matches. The CDR3 nucleotides are TGTGCCTGGAGTGTCGGGGTAGCGGGCCACCAAGAGACCCAGTACTTC. Protein: CAWSVGVAGHQETQYF.